The 25 T cell receptor beta chains reported below all come from one sample, sequenced in a study of T-cell memory formation after mild COVID-19. TCRdb passed the 5' RACE reads through MiXCR, listing each CDR3 protein once. The data hold about 560,000 distinct CDR3 sequences, with about a fifth observed a single time. Sequencing was performed on PBMCs or a T cell subset sorted from them (not recorded which). The source is an adult woman who had mild COVID-19 (a few samples of this study predate the infection). Cell type and time point are not known.

This chain joins TRBV5-1 and TRBJ2-7; 13 nucleotides align to TRBD2. The CDR3 is 16 amino acids. V shed 0 bases and J 5 bases; nucleotides not matched to a gene: 5. The V gene's germline CDR1 is SGHRS and CDR2 YFSETQ. CDR3 in DNA: TGCGCCAGCAGCTTGGCCCCCGGGACTAGCGGGGACGAGCAGTACTTC. Protein: CASSLAPGTSGDEQYF.

This clonotype was detected ten times or more. The gene calls are TRBV5-6 and TRBJ2-5, with 9 bases fitting TRBD1. Germline V gene sequence: CDR1 SGHDT, CDR2 YYEEEE. Trimming cost V 3 bases and J 5 bases; bases outside gene matches: 8. This CDR3 is built from 15 residues. The CDR3 DNA is TGTGCCAGCAGCTCGGGACAGGGTAGGAGGGAGACCCAGTACTTC. It encodes CASSSGQGRRETQYF. Based on the CDR3 plus reference TRBV5-6 and TRBJ2-5, the full variable domain is DAGVTQSPTHLIKTRGQQVTLRCSPKSGHDTVSWYQQALGQGPQFIFQYYEEEERQRGNFPDRFSGHQFPNYSSELNVNALLLGDSALYLCASSSGQGRRETQYFGPGTRLLVL.

This clonotype has a handful of counts. The chain recombines TRBV9 with TRBJ1-5; 9 bases agree with TRBD1. There are 14 residues in the CDR3. Trimming took 2 bases from V and 9 from J; bases not matched to a gene: 6. Germline CDR1 SGDLS, CDR2 YYNGEE. As DNA, the CDR3 is TGTGCCAGCAGCGTTACAGGGGGCGCGGGGCCCCAGCATTTT. As protein: CASSVTGGAGPQHF.

V is TRBV14 and J is TRBJ2-1, with D perhaps matching TRBD2 (5 bases). V was cut by 1 base and J by 8 bases, with 15 bases left in between. The CDR3 has 15 residues. Germline CDR1 and CDR2: SGHDN and FVKESK. CDR3 in amino acids: CASSQGVVGSDEQFF. The DNA for the CDR3 is TGTGCCAGCAGCCAAGGAGTGGTAGGGAGTGATGAGCAGTTCTTC.

This clonotype was detected many times. The chain carries TRBV7-3 and TRBJ2-3; the D gene could be TRBD1 or TRBD2 (5 bases each). Looked up from germline, CDR1 is SGHTA and CDR2 is FQGTGA. V was pared by 6 bases and J by 0 bases, with 10 bases between. This CDR3 is 14 amino acids long. The CDR3 spells CASSPGRSTDTQYF. The CDR3 DNA is TGTGCCAGCAGTCCGGGACGCAGCACAGATACGCAGTATTTT.

This clonotype has at least ten counts. This chain joins TRBV7-3 and TRBJ2-2, with D perhaps assigned TRBD1 or TRBD2 (6 bases each). This CDR3 is built from 16 residues. V was trimmed by 7 bases and J by 3 bases, leaving 18 bases between them. Germline V CDR1 and CDR2: SGHTA, FQGTGA. For the CDR3, the DNA is TGTGCCAGCACCCTCCTGAAGGGGGGTCACACCGGGGAGCTGTTTTTT. This sequence encodes CASTLLKGGHTGELFF.

V is TRBV5-6 and J is TRBJ2-1, with 8 nucleotides matching TRBD2. Germline assignment: CDR1 SGHDT and CDR2 YYEEEE. V lost 4 bases and J lost 8; bases outside the gene matches: 8. The CDR3 has 14 residues. CDR3: CASSQTGTSYEQFF. CDR3 nucleotides: TGTGCCAGCAGCCAGACCGGGACTAGTTATGAGCAGTTCTTC.

This clonotype was seen only a few times. The chain is built from TRBV9 and TRBJ2-7; 8 bases agree with TRBD2. The V and J ends lost 0 bases and 3 bases, in that order; junction bases with no gene match: 5. This CDR3 is built from 15 residues. Per germline, CDR1 SGDLS and CDR2 YYNGEE. CDR3 residues: CASSVGASGSYEQYF. CDR3 in DNA: TGTGCCAGCAGCGTAGGGGCCAGCGGGAGCTACGAGCAGTACTTC.

The J gene is TRBJ1-2, the V gene TRBV15, with TRBD1 identical over 10 bases. The V gene end was trimmed by 3 bases and the J gene end by 6 bases; junction bases not matched to a gene: 1. The germline V gene has CDR1 LNHNV and CDR2 YYDKDF (reference sequence). The CDR3 sequence is 13 residues long. The CDR3 DNA reads as TGTGCCACCAGCAGTGGACAGGGGGATGGCTACACCTTC. Its protein product is CATSSGQGDGYTF.

This clonotype is a singleton in its sample. The rearrangement links TRBV7-2 to TRBJ2-7; 7 bases align to TRBD1. V gave up 4 bases and J gave up 4 bases; unmatched junction bases: 4. Germline V lookup: CDR1 SGHTA, CDR2 FQGNSA. The CDR3 extends over 13 amino acids. CDR3 sequence (DNA): TGTGCCAGCAGCTACACAGGGGATTACGAGCAGTACTTC. This translates into CASSYTGDYEQYF. Full variable domain (remainder filled in from reference TRBV7-2 and TRBJ2-7): GAGVSQSPSNKVTEKGKDVELRCDPISGHTALYWYRQSLGQGLEFLIYFQGNSAPDKSGLPSDRFSAERTGGSVSTLTIQRTQQEDSAVYLCASSYTGDYEQYFGPGTRLTVT.

This chain connects TRBV6-5 to TRBJ1-4; D gene unclear. This CDR3 contains 14 residues. Germline V CDR1 and CDR2: MNHEY, SVGAGI. Trimming pared 6 bases from V and 0 bases from J, leaving 8 bases between. CDR3: CASSRTATNEKLFF. The CDR3 DNA reads as TGTGCCAGCAGCCGAACTGCAACTAATGAAAAACTGTTTTTT.

This clonotype was counted between two and nine times. This rearrangement joins TRBV11-2 to TRBJ2-5, with D perhaps TRBD1 (5 bases). The V and J ends lost 4 bases and 1 base respectively, with 10 bases between them. This CDR3 has 14 amino acids. Germline CDR1 SGHAT, CDR2 FQNNGV. CDR3: CASSYYRTQETQYF. In DNA, the CDR3 is TGTGCCAGCAGCTACTACAGGACCCAAGAGACCCAGTACTTC.

This chain connects TRBV10-3 to TRBJ2-7; tentative D call: TRBD2 (5 bases). This CDR3 has 16 residues. The germline gives CDR1 ENHRY, CDR2 SYGVKD. V was trimmed by 2 bases and J by 1 base, leaving 15 bases between them. The CDR3 region has the DNA TGTGCCATCAGTGAGCCGGGGAGCCTCCTTTCCTACGAGCAGTACTTC. As protein: CAISEPGSLLSYEQYF.

This clonotype came up a few times. The V gene is TRBV7-2, the J gene TRBJ1-5; D not resolved. The CDR3 covers 16 residues. Germline V gene lookup returns CDR1 SGHTA and CDR2 FQGNSA. V lost 5 bases, J lost 0 bases, and 14 bases lay in between. The CDR3 loop reads CASSPGRTYSNQPQHF. The CDR3 bases are TGTGCCAGCAGCCCCGGACGGACCTATAGCAATCAGCCCCAGCATTTT.

This clonotype was counted between two and nine times. The V gene is TRBV28, the J gene TRBJ2-7, with 7 bases identical to TRBD2. Unmatched junction bases numbered 17, after V lost 7 bases and J lost 5 bases. CDR1 and CDR2 (germline): MDHEN, SYDVKM. The CDR3 extends over 16 amino acids. In nucleotides, the CDR3 is TGTGCCAGCATTTCGAGGTGGGGGAGGGAACGCCACGAGCAGTACTTC. Translation: CASISRWGRERHEQYF.

The V call is TRBV5-1, the J call TRBJ2-1; D may match TRBD1 or TRBD2 (5 bases each). CDR1 and CDR2 from the germline V gene are SGHRS and YFSETQ. V was shortened by 0 bases and J by 8 bases, with 15 bases between the two germline ends. The CDR3 spans 15 residues. CDR3 in amino acids: CASSLVSGGSDEQFF. CDR3 coding DNA: TGCGCCAGCAGCTTGGTTAGTGGGGGAAGTGATGAGCAGTTCTTC. The full variable domain, with the rest looked up from reference TRBV5-1 and TRBJ2-1, is KAGVTQTPRYLIKTRGQQVTLSCSPISGHRSVSWYQQTPGQGLQFLFEYFSETQRNKGNFPGRFSGRQFSNSRSEMNVSTLELGDSALYLCASSLVSGGSDEQFFGPGTRLTVL.

This clonotype was counted between two and nine times. This rearrangement joins TRBV5-4 to TRBJ2-7, with D possibly matching TRBD2 (6 bases). In germline, CDR1 is SGHNT, CDR2 YYREEE (reference sequence). The CDR3 consists of 15 residues. Trimming stripped 0 bases from V and 1 base from J, with 11 bases between. CDR3 in DNA: TGTGCCAGCAGCTTGGCAGGGACTTATTCCTACGAGCAGTACTTC. It yields the protein CASSLAGTYSYEQYF. The variable domain in full, completed from reference TRBV5-4 and TRBJ2-7, reads ETGVTQSPTHLIKTRGQQVTLRCSSQSGHNTVSWYQQALGQGPQFIFQYYREEENGRGNFPPRFSGLQFPNYSSELNVNALELDDSALYLCASSLAGTYSYEQYFGPGTRLTVT.

This clonotype has ten or more counts. J is TRBJ1-1 and V is TRBV5-1; D possibly corresponds to TRBD1 (5 bases). This CDR3 region has 12 residues. Trimming stripped 5 bases from V and 7 bases from J, with 12 bases between. Germline CDR1 is SGHRS and CDR2 is YFSETQ. The CDR3 loop is CASRVGGNEAFF. CDR3 in DNA: TGCGCCAGCAGGGTCGGGGGGAATGAAGCTTTCTTT.

This clonotype was seen more than once but under ten times. This rearrangement joins TRBV2 to TRBJ2-7; 10 nucleotides align to TRBD1. Germline V gene sequence: CDR1 SNHLY, CDR2 FYNNEI. Unmatched junction bases numbered 6, after V lost 6 bases and J lost 1 base. The CDR3 is made up of 15 amino acids. Written as DNA, the CDR3 is TGTGCCAGCAGATTAGAGGGACAGGGGTCCTACGAGCAGTACTTC. Translation: CASRLEGQGSYEQYF.

A note on this clonotype: A junction end diverges from the germline sequence, so it may reflect a read error. This chain connects TRBV6-5 to TRBJ1-1, with 7 bases that match TRBD1. Germline V lookup: CDR1 MNHEY, CDR2 SVGAGI. This CDR3 comprises 13 residues. The CDR3 region is CSSTPTGHTEAFF. In nucleotides, the CDR3 is TGTTCCAGCACCCCGACAGGGCACACTGAAGCTTTCTTT.

This clonotype showed up just a few times. The chain carries TRBV3-1 and TRBJ2-7; 12 bases align to TRBD2. Germline loops: CDR1 LGHDT, CDR2 YNNKEL (reference sequence). CDR3 length: 16 amino acids. V trimming: 3 bases; J trimming: 7 bases; junction bases outside the gene matches: 10. CDR3 amino acids: CASSHGTSGRIGEQYF. The CDR3 DNA sequence: TGTGCCAGCAGCCACGGTACTAGCGGGAGGATAGGAGAGCAGTACTTC.

The chain joins TRBV5-5 to TRBJ1-1; D remains ambiguous. This CDR3 is built from 14 residues. The V end lost 5 bases, the J end lost 2 bases, and 13 bases lay between the germline ends. Per germline, CDR1 SGHKS and CDR2 YYEKEE (reference sequence). CDR3 loop: CASRFDMGNTEAFF. The DNA for the CDR3 is TGTGCCAGCAGATTTGACATGGGAAACACTGAAGCTTTCTTT.

The rearrangement uses TRBV6-6 and TRBJ1-1; D ambiguous. From germline, CDR1 is MNHNY and CDR2 SVGAGI (reference sequence). This CDR3 has 13 residues. Trimming pared 2 bases from V and 4 bases from J, leaving 8 bases between. In nucleotides, the CDR3 is TGTGCCAGCAGTTACGACGGGGTCACTGAAGCTTTCTTT. As protein: CASSYDGVTEAFF.

The genes are TRBV3-1 and TRBJ2-7, with 7 bases that match TRBD1. There are 15 residues in the CDR3. Germline V gene lookup returns CDR1 LGHDT and CDR2 YNNKEL (reference sequence). J was trimmed by 2 bases and V by 1 base; bases with no gene match: 5. DNA of the CDR3: TGTGCCAGCAGCCAAGTTGGGACAGCCCCCTACGAGCAGTACTTC. It encodes CASSQVGTAPYEQYF.

This clonotype was counted many times. In nucleotides, the CDR3 is TGTGCCAGCAGCTTGACTGAGCAGTTCTTC. Its translation: CASSLTEQFF. This chain connects TRBV7-9 to TRBJ2-1; D not resolved. The ends were cut back, 3 bases at V and 9 bases at J, with 3 bases in the middle. The CDR3 spans 10 residues. Germline V gene lookup returns CDR1 SEHNR and CDR2 FQNEAQ (reference sequence).